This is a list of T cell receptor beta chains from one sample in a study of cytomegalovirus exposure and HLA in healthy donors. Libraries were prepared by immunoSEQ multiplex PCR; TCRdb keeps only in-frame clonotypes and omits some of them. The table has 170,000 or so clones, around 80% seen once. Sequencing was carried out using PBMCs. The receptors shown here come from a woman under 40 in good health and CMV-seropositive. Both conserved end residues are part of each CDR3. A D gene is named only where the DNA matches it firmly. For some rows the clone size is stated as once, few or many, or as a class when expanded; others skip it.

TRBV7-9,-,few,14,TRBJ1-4,TGTGCCAGCAGGGCGACAGGTTCTAATGAAAAACTGTTTTTT,CASRATGSNEKLFF
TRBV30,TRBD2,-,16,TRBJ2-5,TGTGCCTGGAGTGCGGGGCTAGCGGGAGTGTCAGAGACCCAGTACTTC,CAWSAGLAGVSETQYF
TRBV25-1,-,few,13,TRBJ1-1,TGTGCCAGCAGTGAATTCGGGCGGGCGGAAGCTTTCTTT,CASSEFGRAEAFF
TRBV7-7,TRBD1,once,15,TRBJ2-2,TGTGCCAGCAGCTCAACGGACAGGCCCACCGGGGAGCTGTTTTTT,CASSSTDRPTGELFF
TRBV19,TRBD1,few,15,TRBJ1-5,TGTGCCAGTAGTGGGGGACAGCATAGCAATCAGCCCCAGCATTTT,CASSGGQHSNQPQHF
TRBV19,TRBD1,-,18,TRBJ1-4,TGTGCCAGTAGCTTCGCGACAGGGAAAAAGGAAACTAATGAAAAACTGTTTTTT,CASSFATGKKETNEKLFF
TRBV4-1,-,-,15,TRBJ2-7,TGCGCCAGCAGCCAAGCCGGGAGAGGAAGCTACGAGCAGTACTTC,CASSQAGRGSYEQYF
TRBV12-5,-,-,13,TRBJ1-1,TGTGCTAGTGGTTTATATGTAGACACTGAAGCTTTCTTT,CASGLYVDTEAFF
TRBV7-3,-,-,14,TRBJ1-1,TGTGCCAGCAGCTTAACCTTGGGCAACACTGAAGCTTTCTTT,CASSLTLGNTEAFF
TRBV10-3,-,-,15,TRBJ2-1,TGTGCCATCAGTGAATCGAGCGGAACCTACAATGAGCAGTTCTTC,CAISESSGTYNEQFF
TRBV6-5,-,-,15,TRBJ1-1,TGTGCCAGCAGTTACTCGAGTCGGGGGGTCACTGAAGCTTTCTTT,CASSYSSRGVTEAFF
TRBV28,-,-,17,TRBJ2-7,TGTGCCAGCATCTCTACTCGAGGACTTCCAAGCTCCTACGAGCAGTACTTC,CASISTRGLPSSYEQYF
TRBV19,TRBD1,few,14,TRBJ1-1,TGTGCCAGTAGTATAGGGTCGGGACAGGGGCGAGCTTTCTTT,CASSIGSGQGRAFF
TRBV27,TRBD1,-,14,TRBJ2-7,TGTGCCAGCGACATGACAGGGTTAGGGAGCGAGCAGTACTTC,CASDMTGLGSEQYF
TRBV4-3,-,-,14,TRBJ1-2,TGCGCCAGCAGCCAAGGCCTGGACAGCTATGGCTACACCTTC,CASSQGLDSYGYTF
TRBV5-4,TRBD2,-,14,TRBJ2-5,TGTGCCAGCAGCCGGACTAGCGGGCGAGAGACCCAGTACTTC,CASSRTSGRETQYF
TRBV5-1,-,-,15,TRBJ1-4,TGCGCCAGCAGCCAACAGACCGGGGCTAATGAAAAACTGTTTTTT,CASSQQTGANEKLFF
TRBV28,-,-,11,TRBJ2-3,TGTGCCAGCAGTTCCCGGGAGTCGCAGTATTTT,CASSSRESQYF
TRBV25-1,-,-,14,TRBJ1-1,TGTGCCAGCAGTGTCGGACTTTGGAACACTGAAGCTTTCTTT,CASSVGLWNTEAFF